This section outlines one T cell receptor beta chain sequence together with its context. Per the authors' pipeline: Amplification of reference gene primers was used by the study to estimate nucleated cell counts. Assay used: immunoSEQ multiplex PCR; TCRdb lists only in-frame clones, some missing. Clone size and the V and J calls come from that table; the DNA yielded D and trimming. This table has approximately 50,000 clones, around 80% appearing once. This specimen comes from a study of blood T cell repertoires in COVID-19. Study background: Researchers got acute and convalescent COVID-19 samples from the United States, Italy and Spain. From T cells, B-cell-depleted T cells, or PBMCs came the material, which was cDNA or gDNA.

The ends were cut back, 6 bases at V and 1 base at J, with 10 bases in the middle. CDR3 size: 13 residues. Per the germline V gene, CDR1 is SQVTM and CDR2 is ANQGSEA. This receptor was taken from a man in his 70s with acute or convalescent COVID-19. V gene TRBV29-1 combines with J gene TRBJ2-1; possible D gene TRBD1, 6 bases. The specimen sequenced was peripheral blood. Written as DNA, the CDR3 is TGCAGCGTCACCCAGGGGTCCTACAATGAGCAGTTCTTC. Encoded protein: CSVTQGSYNEQFF.